Listed here are 22 T cell receptor beta chains from one sample, sequenced in a study of identifying expanded T cells in peripheral blood. Assay: immunoSEQ multiplex PCR; the TCRdb copy retains only in-frame clones and omits some. The table lists roughly 84,000 clones, roughly 89% of them singletons. Material for sequencing was blood. The receptors here all came from a person aged 18 to 75 in good health.

The genes are TRBV5-4 and TRBJ2-3; 12 nucleotides match TRBD2. Germline V gives CDR1 SGHNT, CDR2 YYREEE (reference sequence). The trim removed 4 bases at V and 5 bases at J, leaving 5 bases unmatched. The CDR3 length is 15 residues. CDR3 bases: TGTGCCAGCAGCCCTGCGGGACTAGCGGGAGATACGCAGTATTTT. It specifies CASSPAGLAGDTQYF.

V usage is TRBV5-1 and J usage is TRBJ1-2; 9 nucleotides match TRBD1. The length of the CDR3 is 20 residues. In germline, CDR1 is SGHRS, CDR2 YFSETQ. Trimming removed 0 bases from V and 1 base from J; junction bases left unmatched: 16. CDR3 region: CASSLVPVRTGEEGNYGYTF. For the CDR3, the DNA is TGCGCCAGCAGCTTGGTACCCGTGAGGACAGGGGAGGAAGGTAACTATGGCTACACCTTC.

The rearrangement uses TRBV7-6 and TRBJ1-4; no reliable D call. CDR1 is SGHVS, CDR2 FNYEAQ, per germline. Trimming pared 0 bases from V and 4 bases from J, leaving 3 bases between. This CDR3 contains 13 residues. Here the CDR3 reads CASSLAVNEKLFF. CDR3 bases: TGTGCCAGCAGCTTAGCAGTTAATGAAAAACTGTTTTTT.

The chain is built from TRBV5-4 and TRBJ2-2, with D possibly called TRBD1 or TRBD2 (5 bases each). The CDR3 extends over 19 amino acids. V was shortened by 2 bases and J by 1 base, with 21 bases between the two germline ends. Germline values: CDR1 SGHNT, CDR2 YYREEE (reference sequence). The CDR3 DNA follows: TGTGCCAGCAGCTTTCTAGGGACCCACGACAGCTGGAACACCGGGGAGCTGTTTTTT. Its translation is CASSFLGTHDSWNTGELFF. Combining the CDR3 with reference TRBV5-4 and TRBJ2-2 gives the whole variable domain ETGVTQSPTHLIKTRGQQVTLRCSSQSGHNTVSWYQQALGQGPQFIFQYYREEENGRGNFPPRFSGLQFPNYSSELNVNALELDDSALYLCASSFLGTHDSWNTGELFFGEGSRLTVL.

This CDR3 is CASSVGHLANTGELFF. In nucleotides, the CDR3 is TGTGCCAGCAGCGTAGGGCACCTCGCGAACACCGGGGAGCTGTTTTTT. The V gene is TRBV9, the J gene TRBJ2-2, with D uncertain. Per germline, CDR1 SGDLS and CDR2 YYNGEE. V was cut by 0 bases and J by 0 bases, with 9 bases left in between. This CDR3 comprises 16 residues.

The chain is built from TRBV10-3 and TRBJ1-2, with D hard to call. CDR3 length: 14 amino acids. Germline V gene data show CDR1 as ENHRY and CDR2 as SYGVKD. V shed 7 bases and J shed 2 bases, with 14 bases lying between them. The chain's CDR3 is CAITKGGTNYGYTF. CDR3 DNA sequence: TGTGCCATCACCAAGGGAGGTACCAACTATGGCTACACCTTC.

This chain links TRBV19 with TRBJ2-6; D not resolved. Between the trimmed V and J ends, which lost 6 bases and 0 bases, there was a span of 9 bases. The CDR3 extends over 15 amino acids. Germline assignment: CDR1 LNHDA and CDR2 SQIVND (reference sequence). The CDR3 bases are TGTGCCAGTAGCCTCGTCATCTCTGGGGCCAACGTCCTGACTTTC. Translation gives CASSLVISGANVLTF.

The chain is built from TRBV28 and TRBJ2-1; D remains unclear. CDR1 MDHEN and CDR2 SYDVKM come from the germline V gene. Trimming stripped 3 bases from V and 0 bases from J, with 6 bases between. The CDR3 totals 14 residues. CDR3: CASSFLSSYNEQFF. CDR3 bases: TGTGCCAGCAGTTTCCTTAGCTCCTACAATGAGCAGTTCTTC.

This clone occurred once. The V call is TRBV6-5, the J call TRBJ1-6; D is unresolved. V dropped 0 bases and J dropped 1 base, with 7 bases sitting between them. This CDR3 is 16 amino acids long. Germline assignment: CDR1 MNHEY and CDR2 SVGAGI. CDR3 nucleotide sequence: TGTGCCAGCAGTTACTCAGAGGGTTCCTATAATTCACCCCTCCACTTT. Translated: CASSYSEGSYNSPLHF.

CDR3 sequence: CASSSRGPFTDTQYF. CDR3 sequence (DNA): TGCGCCAGCAGCAGCAGGGGACCCTTCACAGATACGCAGTATTTT. The chain uses TRBV5-1 and TRBJ2-3; the D gene is possibly TRBD1 (6 bases). Germline values: CDR1 SGHRS, CDR2 YFSETQ. The CDR3 consists of 15 residues. V dropped 4 bases and J dropped 2 bases, with 14 bases sitting between them.

This chain connects TRBV7-9 to TRBJ2-5; D possibly corresponds to TRBD1 (6 bases). Trimming left V 2 bases short and J 4 bases short, with 14 bases between. CDR3 length: 15 amino acids. Germline CDR1 SEHNR, CDR2 FQNEAQ (reference sequence). The CDR3 spells CASSLRGGRVETQYF. The CDR3 DNA follows: TGTGCCAGCAGCTTACGAGGGGGTCGGGTAGAGACCCAGTACTTC.

This chain joins TRBV4-2 and TRBJ2-1, with 9 bases aligning to TRBD2. After removal of 0 bases from V and 14 bases from J, the junction contained 8 bases not matched to a gene. The CDR3 length is 14 residues. Germline-derived CDR1 and CDR2 are LGHNA and YNFKEQ. The CDR3 is CASSQDTAGGQKFF. Here the CDR3 DNA reads TGTGCCAGCAGCCAAGATACGGCGGGGGGGCAGAAGTTCTTC.

In its sample, this clone was seen many times. In DNA form, the CDR3 reads TGTGCCAGCAGCCAGCAACAGGAGAAGGCCTATGGCTACACCTTC. It is translated as CASSQQQEKAYGYTF. The chain has TRBV16 and TRBJ1-2; tentatively, D is TRBD1 (5 bases). The germline V and J ends were trimmed by 3 bases and 4 bases, with 15 bases remaining between them. Germline CDR1 is KGHSY and CDR2 is FQNENV. The CDR3 contains 15 residues.

The chain has TRBV7-3 and TRBJ1-1; D is unclear. Deletions cut 2 bases from V and 1 base from J, with 5 bases between. Germline lookup yields CDR1 SGHTA and CDR2 FQGTGA. CDR3 length: 13 residues. The CDR3 is CASSLAGNTEAFF. The CDR3 region has the DNA TGTGCCAGCAGCTTAGCAGGGAACACTGAAGCTTTCTTT. The full variable domain, with the rest looked up from reference TRBV7-3 and TRBJ1-1, is GAGVSQTPSNKVTEKGKYVELRCDPISGHTALYWYRQSLGQGPEFLIYFQGTGAADDSGLPNDRFFAVRPEGSVSTLKIQRTERGDSAVYLCASSLAGNTEAFFGQGTRLTVV.

The chain has TRBV5-4 and TRBJ2-3; TRBD1 aligns across 7 bases. V gave up 5 bases and J gave up 5 bases; unmatched junction bases: 11. This CDR3 region has 15 residues. Germline loops: CDR1 SGHNT, CDR2 YYREEE (reference sequence). DNA of the CDR3: TGTGCCAGCAGAAGCCGGGACAGAGGGGTAGATACGCAGTATTTT. Its translation is CASRSRDRGVDTQYF.

J is TRBJ2-2 and V is TRBV9; D is possibly TRBD1 (5 bases). The germline V gene has CDR1 SGDLS and CDR2 YYNGEE. V was pared by 7 bases and J by 0 bases, with 10 bases between. The CDR3 extends over 14 amino acids. The CDR3 here is CASEQGSNTGELFF. The CDR3, as DNA: TGTGCCAGCGAGCAGGGATCGAACACCGGGGAGCTGTTTTTT.

In its sample, this clone was seen a few times. The genes are TRBV27 and TRBJ2-7, with 7 bases that match TRBD1. With V trimmed by 8 bases and J by 2 bases, 18 bases remained unmatched. This CDR3 is 17 amino acids long. Germline V gives CDR1 MNHEY, CDR2 SMNVEV (reference sequence). In DNA, the CDR3 is TGTGCCAGCTCTGTCTTACCCCGGGGACAGAGAGCCTACGAGCAGTACTTC. Amino acid sequence: CASSVLPRGQRAYEQYF.

This clone appeared a single time. This chain connects TRBV7-2 to TRBJ2-1, with a tentative D call TRBD1 (6 bases). The CDR3 extends over 15 amino acids. The germline V gene encodes CDR1 SGHTA and CDR2 FQGNSA. V lost 5 bases and J 5 bases, leaving 16 bases between the germline ends. The CDR3 here is CASSQQGRGNNEQFF. The CDR3 DNA follows: TGTGCCAGCAGCCAACAGGGAAGGGGTAACAATGAGCAGTTCTTC.

V and J are TRBV9 and TRBJ2-2, with D tentatively TRBD2 (5 bases). V was pared by 3 bases and J by 3 bases, with 6 bases between. Germline CDR1 SGDLS, CDR2 YYNGEE. The CDR3 loop spans 13 amino acids. CDR3 DNA sequence: TGTGCCAGCAGCGAGGGAGACACCGGGGAGCTGTTTTTT. Its protein product is CASSEGDTGELFF.

The chain is built from TRBV7-2 and TRBJ1-4, with a tentative D call TRBD1 (5 bases). V was trimmed by 1 base and J by 7 bases, leaving 13 bases between them. Germline CDR1 reads SGHTA; CDR2 reads FQGNSA. CDR3 length equals 15 residues. CDR3 bases: TGTGCCAGCAGCTTAGGAGTCAGGGCGGGTGAAAAACTGTTTTTT. Translating it yields CASSLGVRAGEKLFF.

The rearrangement uses TRBV2 and TRBJ1-4, with 8 bases aligning to TRBD1. Germline trimming cut 3 bases from V and 6 bases from J; bases unmatched to any gene: 3. CDR3 length equals 14 residues. Germline V lookup: CDR1 SNHLY, CDR2 FYNNEI. CDR3 sequence reads: CASSEQGADEKLFF. The CDR3 DNA reads as TGTGCCAGCAGTGAGCAGGGGGCTGATGAAAAACTGTTTTTT.

This chain joins TRBV10-1 and TRBJ2-7; TRBD1 might be the D (6 bases). Trimming removed 11 bases from V and 7 bases from J, with 18 bases in between. Germline values: CDR1 WNHNN, CDR2 SYGVQD (reference sequence). The CDR3 length is 12 residues. The CDR3 loop reads CAFPVKGVEQYF. The CDR3 nucleotides read TGCGCCTTCCCCGTTAAGGGGGTGGAGCAGTACTTC.